The next 18 T cell receptor beta chains were all read from a single sample in a study of T cell responses to AZD1222 COVID-19 vaccine. The method was immunoSEQ multiplex PCR; TCRdb's version includes in-frame clones alone and lacks a portion of them. The repertoire holds roughly 180,000 clones, approximately 91% seen once, with approximately 1.8% in the top ten. The material was peripheral blood, obtained 28 days after the second AZD1222 dose. These receptors were collected from an adult who received the AZD1222 COVID-19 vaccine.

This chain uses TRBV6-2 or TRBV6-3 with TRBJ2-7; D ambiguous. The CDR3 has 13 residues. The germline V and J ends were trimmed by 3 bases and 0 bases, with 6 bases remaining between them. CDR1 MNHEY and CDR2 SVGEGT come from the germline V gene. In DNA form, the CDR3 reads TGTGCCAGCAGTTATGGCGCCTCCTACGAGCAGTACTTC. Its protein is CASSYGASYEQYF.

The genes are TRBV4-3 and TRBJ1-4; 7 bases fit TRBD1. V lost 4 bases to trimming and J lost 8 bases; unmatched junction nucleotides: 7. The CDR3 is made up of 14 amino acids. The V gene's germline CDR1 is LGHNA and CDR2 YSLEER. DNA for the CDR3: TGCGCCAGCAGCCCCGGGACAGTCAGAGAAAAACTGTTTTTT. Residues: CASSPGTVREKLFF.

The rearrangement links TRBV5-1 to TRBJ1-3; unclear D gene. The germline V gene has CDR1 SGHRS and CDR2 YFSETQ. Trimming took 0 bases from V and 0 from J, leaving 1 base between them. This CDR3 spans 13 amino acids. As DNA, the CDR3 is TGCGCCAGCAGCTTGGACTCTGGAAACACCATATATTTT. It codes for CASSLDSGNTIYF. Based on the CDR3 plus reference TRBV5-1 and TRBJ1-3, the full variable domain is KAGVTQTPRYLIKTRGQQVTLSCSPISGHRSVSWYQQTPGQGLQFLFEYFSETQRNKGNFPGRFSGRQFSNSRSEMNVSTLELGDSALYLCASSLDSGNTIYFGEGSWLTVV.

V usage is TRBV9 and J usage is TRBJ1-6; D is uncertain. The CDR3 is 14 residues long. The germline CDR1 and CDR2 sequences are SGDLS and YYNGEE. V was clipped by 0 bases and J by 4 bases, with 5 bases between them. CDR3 protein: CASSVAQYNSPLHF. The CDR3 nucleotides are TGTGCCAGCAGCGTAGCACAGTATAATTCACCCCTCCACTTT.

This chain uses TRBV29-1 with TRBJ1-1; 7 nucleotides align to TRBD1. Losses at the gene ends were 4 bases for V and 7 bases for J; bases not matched to a gene: 6. The CDR3 contains 12 residues. Germline CDR1 is SQVTM and CDR2 is ANQGSEA. The CDR3: CSVGEGAIEAFF. Here the CDR3 DNA reads TGCAGCGTTGGGGAGGGGGCGATTGAAGCTTTCTTT.

The chain recombines TRBV21-1 with TRBJ1-3. TRBV21-1 is a pseudogene locus. The CDR3 runs 16 residues. CDR3 in amino acids: CASSKGERLSGNTIYF. CDR3 nucleotide sequence: TGTGCCAGCAGCAAAGGGGAGAGACTCTCTGGAAACACCATATATTTT.

This clone was seen just once. The chain is built from TRBV7-9 and TRBJ2-3; D is unresolved. Trimming pared 1 base from V and 10 bases from J, leaving 12 bases between. The CDR3 covers 13 residues. The germline CDR1 and CDR2 sequences are SEHNR and FQNEAQ (reference sequence). The CDR3 DNA reads as TGTGCCAGCAGCTTAGAAGGGTTCCGGGCGCAGTATTTT. Encoded protein: CASSLEGFRAQYF.

The chain recombines TRBV20-1 with TRBJ1-2, with a possible D match to TRBD1 (6 bases). The germline V gene encodes CDR1 DFQATT and CDR2 SNEGSKA (reference sequence). Between the trimmed V and J ends, which lost 5 bases and 4 bases, there was a span of 8 bases. This CDR3 has 11 amino acids. The CDR3 DNA is TGCAGTGCTTCGACAGGCTATGGCTACACCTTC. This gives the protein CSASTGYGYTF.

The chain has TRBV5-1 and TRBJ2-2, with TRBD2 as a possible D gene (6 bases). The CDR3 is 14 amino acids. V was shortened by 4 bases and J by 6 bases, with 13 bases between the two germline ends. Germline CDR1 and CDR2: SGHRS and YFSETQ. CDR3 sequence reads: CASSLTGGAGELFF. DNA for the CDR3: TGCGCCAGCAGCCTCACTGGAGGGGCCGGGGAGCTGTTTTTT.

V and J are TRBV4-2 and TRBJ2-1; possibly TRBD1 for D (6 bases). Trimming stripped 0 bases from V and 5 bases from J, with 20 bases between. CDR1 and CDR2 (germline): LGHNA, YNFKEQ. CDR3 length: 18 residues. CDR3 nucleotides: TGTGCCAGCAGCCAAGACGGGTCGGGACATAAACCTAACAATGAGCAGTTCTTC. Encoded protein: CASSQDGSGHKPNNEQFF.

J is TRBJ2-2 and V is TRBV7-3; no clear D. Trimming took off 4 bases at V and 1 base at J, with 4 bases between the two ends. CDR1 is SGHTA, CDR2 FQGTGA, per germline. This CDR3 is built from 13 residues. In DNA, the CDR3 is TGTGCCAGCAGCTCGATGAACACCGGGGAGCTGTTTTTT. It encodes CASSSMNTGELFF.

The table lists this clone with a count of one. The chain recombines TRBV13 with TRBJ1-2, with D tentatively TRBD1 (5 bases). The CDR3 runs to 14 residues. The germline gives CDR1 PRHDT, CDR2 FYEKMQ (reference sequence). The ends were cut back, 5 bases at V and 8 bases at J, with 18 bases in the middle. The DNA of the CDR3 is TGTGCCAGCAGCACGGGGACCCTCGAGGGCGGCTACACCTTC. As protein: CASSTGTLEGGYTF.

The chain carries TRBV5-8 and TRBJ1-5, with TRBD1 matching 9 bases. CDR3 size: 16 residues. V shed 4 bases, J shed 4 bases, and the junction held 9 bases outside the gene matches. Germline V gene sequence: CDR1 SGHTS, CDR2 YDEGEE. CDR3 loop: CASSLGTGRGNQPQHF. CDR3 bases: TGTGCCAGCAGCCTTGGGACAGGGAGGGGAAATCAGCCCCAGCATTTT.

The gene calls are TRBV11-1 and TRBJ2-2; TRBD2 matches at 10 bases. Germline trimming cut 5 bases from V and 4 bases from J; bases unmatched to any gene: 4. This CDR3 region has 15 residues. Germline-derived CDR1 and CDR2 are SGHAT and FQDESV (reference sequence). The CDR3 sequence is CASSQRLAGTGELFF. CDR3 nucleotide sequence: TGTGCCAGCAGCCAACGACTAGCGGGCACCGGGGAGCTGTTTTTT.

This clone was observed a single time. V and J are TRBV7-9 and TRBJ2-1; a possible D gene is TRBD2 (6 bases). The CDR3 sequence is 12 residues long. Between the trimmed V and J ends, which lost 3 bases and 9 bases, there was a span of 9 bases. CDR1 SEHNR and CDR2 FQNEAQ come from the germline V gene (reference sequence). The CDR3 is CASSFGAGEQFF. The CDR3 DNA reads TGTGCCAGCAGCTTCGGAGCGGGTGAGCAGTTCTTC.

The V gene is TRBV7-8, the J gene TRBJ1-6; the D gene is possibly TRBD1 (5 bases). The germline gives CDR1 SGHVS, CDR2 FQNEAQ. There are 15 residues in the CDR3. Trimming removed 5 bases from V and 5 bases from J, with 13 bases in between. DNA of the CDR3: TGTGCCAGCAGCCTCTTGGGACTGAATAATTCACCCCTCCACTTT. Its translation is CASSLLGLNNSPLHF.

This sequence joins TRBV19 and TRBJ1-1, with 7 bases fitting TRBD1. J gave up 10 bases and V 3 bases, and 8 bases lay outside the gene matches. The germline V gene has CDR1 LNHDA and CDR2 SQIVND (reference sequence). The CDR3 is 13 amino acids. CDR3 sequence: CASSIHRGPTAFF. CDR3 DNA: TGTGCCAGTAGTATTCACAGGGGACCCACAGCTTTCTTT.

The chain's CDR3 is CASSSGGGKPQHF. The DNA for the CDR3 is TGTGCCAGCAGCTCCGGGGGGGGAAAGCCCCAGCATTTT. The rearrangement uses TRBV7-6 and TRBJ1-5, with D tentatively TRBD1 (5 bases). Germline-derived CDR1 and CDR2 are SGHVS and FNYEAQ. The CDR3 spans 13 residues. Trimming stripped 4 bases from V and 8 bases from J, with 12 bases between.